This record covers a single TCR beta chain. Its antigen is unknown. A read error may be the cause here, since a much bigger clone is one base away. The CDR3 runs 16 residues. From germline, CDR1 is MNHEY and CDR2 SVGEGT. The library came from three nested PCR rounds adapted from ARM-PCR protocols. TCRdb ran MiXCR on the multiplex PCR reads and lists one entry per CDR3 protein. The sample holds 100,000 to 150,000 distinct CDR3 sequences; roughly 64% are singletons and the top ten take about 13%. This sample's RNA came from whole unsorted tissue. The sample originates from a study of tumor and adjacent non-tumor tissue in lung cancer. Whole-study findings and limits: Shorter survival was associated with higher TCR diversity in tumors.

Sequences were obtained from lung tumor tissue. This TCR derives from a man aged 25-40 years with non-small cell lung cancer. V usage is TRBV6-2 or TRBV6-3 and J usage is TRBJ2-2; the D call may be TRBD1 or TRBD2 (6 bases each). In DNA form, the CDR3 reads TGTGCCAGCAGTTACTACGTAGGGGGGAACACCGGGGGGCTGTTTTTT. It specifies CASSYYVGGNTGGLFF.